This entry concerns a single T cell receptor beta chain. Its matching antigen is unknown. This entry belongs to a study of CD8+ T cells in alopecia areata. Study results and caveats: Although TCR sharing was seen in mice, sharing across patients was less clear, possibly for HLA-related reasons. Lesional scalp, notably in alopecia totalis/universalis, had clonality above that of normal scalp. Scalp sample data also include resident alphabeta T cells from normal skin.

From germline, CDR1 is SNHLY and CDR2 FYNNEI. The CDR3 spans 16 residues. V lost 0 bases and J lost 6, with 12 bases in between. Isolated RNA was reverse transcribed into cDNA used as the sequencing template. Using immunoSEQ multiplex PCR, the repertoire was profiled, and TCRdb retains in-frame clones only, with some absent. The repertoire holds 2,000 to 3,000 clones, approximately 68% seen once, with around a tenth in the top ten. Specimen: skin. The origin of this receptor is a human donor in good health. The J gene is TRBJ1-6, the V gene TRBV2; D call uncertain. The CDR3 region has the DNA TGTGCCAGCAGTGAAGCTCCCCCGGGGTTTAATTCACCCCTCCACTTT. It encodes CASSEAPPGFNSPLHF.